These T cell receptor beta chains were read from a single sample in a study of blood T cell repertoires in COVID-19. The protocol was immunoSEQ multiplex PCR, while the TCRdb copy is restricted to in-frame clones and leaves out a portion. Among fewer than 250,000 clones listed, approximately 78% were seen once. The sequenced sample consisted of peripheral blood. Receptors originate from a woman in her 40s with acute or convalescent COVID-19. CDR3s include the opening cysteine and the closing phenylalanine or tryptophan. A D gene is named only where the DNA matches it firmly. Size is omitted from some rows. Given values are once, few, many or a class for expanded clones.

cdr3_nt	cdr3_aa	d_call	j_call	clone_size	v_call
TGCGCCAGCAGCTTGGTGGGCGGAGGATACGAGCAGTACTTC	CASSLVGGGYEQYF	-	TRBJ2-7	few	TRBV5-1
TGTGCCAGCAGTTACTCGAGACTAGCGGGGGGCAACTCCTACGAGCAGTACTTC	CASSYSRLAGGNSYEQYF	TRBD2	TRBJ2-7	-	TRBV6-2/TRBV6-3
TGTGCCAGTAGTCTAATACAGGGGATGAACACTGAAGCTTTCTTT	CASSLIQGMNTEAFF	TRBD1	TRBJ1-1	-	TRBV19
TGTGCCAGCAGTGTCAGGCCCATGACAGGATCGGACGAGCAGTACTTC	CASSVRPMTGSDEQYF	-	TRBJ2-7	-	TRBV6-1
TGTGCTAGTGGTTTGTTTAGTCAGGGGGCGCGAAAACAGCCCCAGCATTTT	CASGLFSQGARKQPQHF	TRBD1	TRBJ1-5	-	TRBV12-5
TGTGCCAGCAGCTTGGGGTACAGGGGATCAAATTCACCCCTCCACTTT	CASSLGYRGSNSPLHF	TRBD1	TRBJ1-6	-	TRBV5-6
TGTGCCAGCAGCCAGTCCACTAGAAATAATGAGCAGTTCTTC	CASSQSTRNNEQFF	-	TRBJ2-1	-	TRBV4-2
TGTGCCAGCAGCTTGGACAGGGGTCACGAGCAGTACTTC	CASSLDRGHEQYF	TRBD1	TRBJ2-7	-	TRBV5-6
TGTGCCAGCAGCCAAGTCGGTGGTAGCACAGATACGCAGTATTTT	CASSQVGGSTDTQYF	-	TRBJ2-3	-	TRBV3-1/TRBV3-2
TGTGCCAGCAGGATCCTAGGTGGCGAGCAGTACTTC	CASRILGGEQYF	-	TRBJ2-7	-	TRBV6-5
TGTGCCAGCAGTGAAGAGTTGGACAGACCCTATGGCTACACCTTC	CASSEELDRPYGYTF	-	TRBJ1-2	-	TRBV2
TGTGCCACCAGCAGAGCATCTAGCGGGGCCCAGCAGTTCTTC	CATSRASSGAQQFF	TRBD2	TRBJ2-1	-	TRBV15
TGTGCCAGCAGCTTAGGTCTAGCGGGAGGTAAATGGTCCTACGAGCAGTACTTC	CASSLGLAGGKWSYEQYF	TRBD2	TRBJ2-7	-	TRBV7-8
TGTGCCAGCACTGCTAGCGGGGGGCTGGGAACCGGGGAGCTGTTTTTT	CASTASGGLGTGELFF	TRBD2	TRBJ2-2	-	TRBV11-3
TGTGCCAGCAGCGTGAAGGGAGGATCACCCCTCCACTTT	CASSVKGGSPLHF	-	TRBJ1-6	-	TRBV9
TGTGCCAGCAAGGGACTAGCGGGAGGAGAGCAGTTCTTC	CASKGLAGGEQFF	TRBD2	TRBJ2-1	-	TRBV2
TGTGCCAGCAGCTTGGGCGTACAGCCCCTGTCCTATGGCTACACCTTC	CASSLGVQPLSYGYTF	-	TRBJ1-2	-	TRBV5-6
TGTGCCAGCAGTTTCGGACTAGCGGAGGGAGAGACCCAGTACTTC	CASSFGLAEGETQYF	TRBD2	TRBJ2-5	-	TRBV5-6
TGTGCCAGCAGCGGACTAGCGGGAGGGCTCCTACAAGAGACCCAGTACTTC	CASSGLAGGLLQETQYF	TRBD2	TRBJ2-5	-	TRBV11-2
TGTGCCAGCTCACCAGGACAGGGAAGGCCCTATAATTCACCCCTCCACTTT	CASSPGQGRPYNSPLHF	TRBD1	TRBJ1-6	-	TRBV18
TGTGCCAGCAGCAAACGGAGCAGCTCCTACGAGCAGTACTTC	CASSKRSSSYEQYF	-	TRBJ2-7	-	TRBV9
TGTGCCAGCAGCTTCGGGGGGCTCAGTTCACCCCTCCACTTT	CASSFGGLSSPLHF	-	TRBJ1-6	-	TRBV5-4